This TCR beta chain was found in a study of T cells after yellow fever vaccination. Findings of the study overall: Booster sampling recovered most clones from primary vaccination (96% CD4, approximately 90% CD8).

This clonotype showed up just a few times. The antigen remains unidentified. Trimming took 2 bases from V and 6 from J; bases not matched to a gene: 6. The CDR3 consists of 15 residues. CDR1 SGHDT and CDR2 YYEEEE come from the germline V gene. TCRdb reanalysed the 5' RACE reads using MiXCR and keeps one entry per CDR3 protein. The sample records approximately 330,000 distinct CDR3 sequences, roughly 4% being singletons. The source was PBMCs, collected 5 days after the yellow fever booster vaccination. This sequence originates from a young man who received the YFV17D yellow fever vaccine. This sequence joins TRBV5-6 and TRBJ1-5, with 9 bases matching TRBD1. Here the CDR3 DNA reads TGTGCCAGCAGCTTAGGTGGGACAGGGTTTCAGCCCCAGCATTTT. Encoded protein: CASSLGGTGFQPQHF. Together with reference TRBV5-6 and TRBJ1-5, the CDR3 gives the full variable domain: DAGVTQSPTHLIKTRGQQVTLRCSPKSGHDTVSWYQQALGQGPQFIFQYYEEEERQRGNFPDRFSGHQFPNYSSELNVNALLLGDSALYLCASSLGGTGFQPQHFGDGTRLSIL.